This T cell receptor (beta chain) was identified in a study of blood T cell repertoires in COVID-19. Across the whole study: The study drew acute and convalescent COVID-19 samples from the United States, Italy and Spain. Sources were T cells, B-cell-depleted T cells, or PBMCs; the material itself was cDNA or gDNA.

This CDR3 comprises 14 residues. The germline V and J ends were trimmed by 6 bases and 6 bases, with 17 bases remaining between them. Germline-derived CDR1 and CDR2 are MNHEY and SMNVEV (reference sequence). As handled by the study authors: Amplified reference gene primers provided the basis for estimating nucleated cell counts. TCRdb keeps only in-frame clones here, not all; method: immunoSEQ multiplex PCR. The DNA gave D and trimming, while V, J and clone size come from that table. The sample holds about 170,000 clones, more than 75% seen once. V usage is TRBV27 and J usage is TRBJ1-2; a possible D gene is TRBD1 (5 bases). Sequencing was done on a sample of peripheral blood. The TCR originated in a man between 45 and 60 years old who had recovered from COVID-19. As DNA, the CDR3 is TGTGCCAGCAGCCCCCGGGGGAGAAGCGATGGCTACACCTTC. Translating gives CASSPRGRSDGYTF.